One sample yielded the 19 T cell receptor beta chains listed below, sequenced in a study of shared clonotypes between healthy human individuals. Clones were sequenced by immunoSEQ multiplex PCR, and TCRdb holds only the in-frame ones, with some missing. Of approximately 940,000 clones listed, 76% are singletons. The source material was memory CD4+ T cells sorted from blood. Regarding subset: CD45RA-negative fraction. The receptor source for this set is a young man in good health.

The genes are TRBV6-5 and TRBJ2-7; possibly TRBD2 for D (5 bases). Per germline, CDR1 MNHEY and CDR2 SVGAGI. The V end was cut by 6 bases, the J end by 0 bases, with 9 bases between. CDR3 length: 13 amino acids. CDR3 sequence reads: CASSLGLSYEQYF. The CDR3 nucleotides are TGTGCCAGCAGCCTCGGACTCTCCTACGAGCAGTACTTC.

J is TRBJ2-1 and V is TRBV5-4, with D uncertain. Germline lookup yields CDR1 SGHNT and CDR2 YYREEE (reference sequence). The CDR3 has 17 residues. Trimming pared 0 bases from V and 4 bases from J, leaving 17 bases between. The CDR3 DNA follows: TGTGCCAGCAGCTTGGCAGGCGGTTCTAACTTTTACAATGAGCAGTTCTTC. It translates to CASSLAGGSNFYNEQFF.

The rearrangement joins TRBV9 to TRBJ2-5; 7 bases fit TRBD2. Germline V gene data show CDR1 as SGDLS and CDR2 as YYNGEE. J gave up 8 bases and V 4 bases, and 14 bases lay outside the gene matches. This CDR3 is built from 15 residues. The CDR3 loop reads CASSSPDGREVTQYF. The CDR3 DNA follows: TGTGCCAGCAGCTCCCCGGACGGCCGGGAGGTAACCCAGTACTTC.

The CDR3 DNA sequence: TGCGCCAGCAGCCGGACGTGGGACAGGGGGGCCTACGAGCAGTACTTC. Its protein is CASSRTWDRGAYEQYF. The J gene is TRBJ2-7, the V gene TRBV4-1, with 11 positions matching TRBD1. Germline trimming cut 4 bases from V and 2 bases from J; bases unmatched to any gene: 7. CDR3 length equals 16 residues. Per germline, CDR1 MGHRA and CDR2 YSYEKL.

The chain uses TRBV19 and TRBJ1-2, with D possibly matching TRBD1 (6 bases). Between the trimmed V and J ends, which lost 1 base and 8 bases, there was a span of 14 bases. This CDR3 has 14 amino acids. Germline CDR1 is LNHDA and CDR2 is SQIVND (reference sequence). CDR3 DNA: TGTGCCAGTAGTATAGGGCCAGGGGCGGGCGGCTACACCTTC. This sequence encodes CASSIGPGAGGYTF.

This clone was seen a single time. The rearrangement joins TRBV4-2 to TRBJ2-1; D could derive from TRBD1 or TRBD2 (5 bases each). This CDR3 region has 16 residues. The germline V gene encodes CDR1 LGHNA and CDR2 YNFKEQ. V lost 0 bases and J lost 0, with 9 bases in between. Here the CDR3 DNA reads TGTGCCAGCAGCCAAGAAGGGGAGAGCTCCTACAATGAGCAGTTCTTC. Its protein product is CASSQEGESSYNEQFF.

This chain connects TRBV9 to TRBJ2-7; D unclear. The germline gives CDR1 SGDLS, CDR2 YYNGEE. Trimming removed 0 bases at V and 4 bases at J, with 14 bases between. CDR3 length: 15 amino acids. For the CDR3, the DNA is TGTGCCAGCAGCGTAGGCAATGGCGTTATTTACGAGCAGTACTTC. Translated, it gives CASSVGNGVIYEQYF.

The V and J genes are TRBV9 and TRBJ2-7; 7 bases fit TRBD1. Losses at the gene ends were 6 bases for V and 0 bases for J; bases not matched to a gene: 6. Per germline, CDR1 SGDLS and CDR2 YYNGEE. The CDR3 consists of 14 residues. CDR3 nucleotides: TGTGCCAGCACCCAGACAGGGAGCTCCTACGAGCAGTACTTC. Residues: CASTQTGSSYEQYF.

V and J are TRBV30 and TRBJ2-7; D could derive from TRBD1 or TRBD2 (5 bases each). CDR1 GTSNPN and CDR2 SVGIG come from the germline V gene (reference sequence). Trimming left V 3 bases short and J 7 bases short, with 37 bases between. The CDR3 runs to 20 residues. CDR3 amino acids: CAWSRSWFGTGDLERWEQYF. The CDR3 nucleotides are TGTGCCTGGAGCAGGTCTTGGTTTGGGACCGGCGACCTAGAAAGGTGGGAGCAGTACTTC. The variable domain in full, completed from reference TRBV30 and TRBJ2-7, reads SQTIHQWPATLVQPVGSPLSLECTVEGTSNPNLYWYRQAAGRGLQLLFYSVGIGQISSEVPQNLSASRPQDRQFILSSKKLLLSDSGFYLCAWSRSWFGTGDLERWEQYFGPGTRLTVT.

The chain uses TRBV10-2 and TRBJ1-2; TRBD1 aligns across 7 bases. The CDR3 is 13 residues long. Per the germline V gene, CDR1 is WSHSY and CDR2 is SAAADI. Germline trimming cut 3 bases from V and 8 bases from J; bases unmatched to any gene: 6. CDR3 region: CASSEGQELGYTF. In DNA form, the CDR3 reads TGCGCCAGCAGTGAAGGACAGGAGTTGGGCTACACCTTC.

Only a few counts were recorded for this clone. The V and J genes are TRBV10-3 and TRBJ1-2; no clear D gene. This CDR3 region has 15 residues. CDR1 is ENHRY and CDR2 is SYGVKD in the germline V gene. The V end lost 9 bases, the J end lost 2 bases, and 19 bases lay between the germline ends. CDR3 sequence: CAMKEGLALNYGYTF. Written as DNA, the CDR3 is TGTGCCATGAAAGAGGGCTTGGCCCTAAACTATGGCTACACCTTC.

To note about this clone: Other DNA sequences in the sample encode the same CDR3. This chain connects TRBV20-1 to TRBJ1-2; D is perhaps TRBD1 (5 bases). The CDR3 totals 11 residues. Germline CDR1 is DFQATT and CDR2 is SNEGSKA (reference sequence). Trimming pared 3 bases from V and 6 bases from J, leaving 8 bases between. The CDR3 sequence is CSASGGDGYTF. CDR3 in DNA: TGCAGTGCTAGTGGGGGTGATGGCTACACCTTC.

This clone was found a few times. V gene TRBV18 combines with J gene TRBJ2-7; the D gene is possibly TRBD1 (5 bases). The V gene lost 3 bases and the J gene lost 2 bases, with 11 bases spanning the gap. CDR3 length: 14 residues. The V gene's germline CDR1 is KGHSH and CDR2 LQKENI. The CDR3: CASSPSDRPYEQYF. In nucleotides, the CDR3 is TGTGCCAGCTCACCCTCCGACAGACCCTACGAGCAGTACTTC.

This sequence joins TRBV1 and TRBJ1-5; the tabulated D call, TRBD1, remains unverified against the DNA. TRBV1 is a recognized pseudogene. The CDR3 runs 16 residues. The CDR3 DNA reads TGCACCAGCAGCCAAGAGTCCGGGACAGGGCATCAGCCCCAGCATTTT. Amino acid sequence: CTSSQESGTGHQPQHF.

V is TRBV7-6 and J is TRBJ1-3; D uncertain. Trimming took off 4 bases at V and 2 bases at J, with 6 bases between the two ends. The CDR3 contains 13 residues. CDR1 and CDR2 from the germline V gene are SGHVS and FNYEAQ. The CDR3 DNA sequence: TGTGCCAGCAGCTGGCAACCTGGAAACACCATATATTTT. Encoded protein: CASSWQPGNTIYF.

V is TRBV6-1 and J is TRBJ1-6, with D tentatively TRBD1 (6 bases). The V end lost 6 bases, the J end lost 8 bases, and 14 bases lay between the germline ends. The germline CDR1 and CDR2 sequences are MNHNS and SASEGT. The CDR3 has 14 amino acids. The CDR3 DNA follows: TGTGCCAGCAGCAGATCAGGGGATGATTCACCCCTCCACTTT. This sequence encodes CASSRSGDDSPLHF.

This sequence joins TRBV6-6 and TRBJ2-3; 7 bases map to TRBD1. Trimming took 7 bases from V and 2 from J; bases not matched to a gene: 9. This CDR3 has 15 amino acids. Looked up from germline, CDR1 is MNHNY and CDR2 is SVGAGI (reference sequence). Here the CDR3 reads CASIPTGKTTDTQYF. The CDR3 nucleotides read TGTGCCAGCATCCCGACAGGGAAGACCACAGATACGCAGTATTTT.

Concerning this clone: Other DNA sequences in the same sample also yield this CDR3. The chain couples TRBV7-2 to TRBJ2-5; D gene unclear. The CDR3 length is 12 residues. In germline, CDR1 is SGHTA, CDR2 FQGNSA. The ends were cut back, 5 bases at V and 5 bases at J, with 9 bases in the middle. The CDR3 loop reads CASSLLGETQYF. The CDR3 DNA sequence: TGTGCCAGCAGCCTTTTGGGGGAGACCCAGTACTTC.

This clone came up once. V usage is TRBV7-9 and J usage is TRBJ2-7; 12 positions agree with TRBD2. The CDR3 sequence is 15 residues long. V gave up 1 base and J gave up 2 bases; unmatched junction bases: 0. CDR1 is SEHNR and CDR2 is FQNEAQ in the germline V gene (reference sequence). CDR3: CASSLGLAGAYEQYF. DNA for the CDR3: TGTGCCAGCAGCTTAGGACTAGCGGGAGCCTACGAGCAGTACTTC.